The T cell receptor (beta chain) described here comes from a study of tumor and adjacent non-tumor tissue in lung cancer (dated by TCRdb to between 2018 and 2020). With regard to the full study: Patients with adenocarcinoma (approximately 13), squamous cell carcinoma (2) and small cell lung cancer (1) were included in the cohort. The 15 or so patients were aged roughly 30 to 80 years, included around ten men and 5 women, and had TNM stage I to III disease. Sequencing produced 100 million to 150 million productive TCRbeta reads in total, an average of approximately 4 million reads per sample. The study compared bulk TCRbeta repertoires from lung tumor tissue and matched distant non-tumor lung tissue of roughly 14 lung cancer patients. For each patient, one tumor sample and one normal lung sample were taken, giving under 35 paired specimens that underwent TCRbeta CDR3 sequencing. The study at large found these results: A significantly larger cumulative share of the repertoire was made up by the top 100 clones in normal lung than in tumor tissue. Younger patients had significantly higher TCR diversity, and higher tumor TCR diversity was associated with shorter overall and disease-free survival. TCR diversity (inverse Simpson) was significantly higher in tumor than in normal lung tissue (about 400 vs 150, P = 0.0075, Mann-Whitney U test). Neither the sequencing platform nor unique molecular identifiers are named or mentioned anywhere in the methods. Only roughly 16 patients were included in the cohort, and the need for larger samples and more detailed clinical data was noted by the authors. Peripheral blood was not sequenced, so blood TCRbeta repertoires in these lung cancer patients were not examined.

RNA was isolated from bulk unsorted tissue, and RNA quality was assessed with a NanoDrop ND-1000 and an Agilent 2100. The normal lung samples consisted of distant non-tumor tissue collected more than 3 cm from the tumor edge. Newly diagnosed lung cancer patients without prior chemotherapy who had been admitted for thoracic surgery in China between August and November 2014 were enrolled as donors. Patients with previous radiotherapy or chemotherapy, or with another concurrent cancer, were excluded from the study. Surgical tissue pieces of 1-2 cm3 were preserved in RNAlater solution and stored at -80 °C until use. The library was generated by multiplex PCR. For sequencing, an Illumina HiSeq 2500 was employed. Following protocols modified from ARM-PCR, the researchers constructed TCRbeta libraries through three rounds of nested PCR with primers (Table S4). Before sequencing, PCR products in the 200-500 bp range were cut out of the gel and cleaned up using the QIAquick gel extraction kit. Per the source publication's procedure: Trimmomatic was used to clean the reads, FLASH merged the cleaned reads into complete CDR3 sequences, and MiTCR assigned the sequences to V(D)J germline segments. VDJtools was used to compute clonal diversity as the inverse Simpson's index. In-frame sequences lacking a premature stop codon were counted as productive reads. The public reads were run again by TCRdb, first through fastp at Q25 and then through MiXCR, and only productive beta chains were kept. CDR3 protein duplicates are merged, each entry listing the most common genes and DNA. TCRdb's processing, not the authors' own work, is the source of the V and J calls. The sample table records around 60,000 distinct CDR3 sequences; roughly 57% of these occur just once. The leading ten clones occupy 25% to 35% of the sample.

In the case of this clonotype: It lacks a known antigen. One junction end does not reproduce the germline sequence, and a read error may be involved.

Including cysteine and phenylalanine, the CDR3 has 14 amino acids. The entry retains the CDR3 DNA only, 42 bases that are in frame from base 1. Based on the germline V gene, the CDR1 and CDR2 sequences are MNHNS and SASEGT. This TCR came from an older man with non-small cell lung cancer. The chain is made from TRBV6-1 and TRBJ2-7; a stretch of 7 junction bases matches TRBD2. The sample was distant non-tumor lung tissue. The DNA sequence is TGTGCCAGCACTCGGGACTATATCACCTACGAGCAGTACTTT. The resulting protein is CASTRDYITYEQYF.